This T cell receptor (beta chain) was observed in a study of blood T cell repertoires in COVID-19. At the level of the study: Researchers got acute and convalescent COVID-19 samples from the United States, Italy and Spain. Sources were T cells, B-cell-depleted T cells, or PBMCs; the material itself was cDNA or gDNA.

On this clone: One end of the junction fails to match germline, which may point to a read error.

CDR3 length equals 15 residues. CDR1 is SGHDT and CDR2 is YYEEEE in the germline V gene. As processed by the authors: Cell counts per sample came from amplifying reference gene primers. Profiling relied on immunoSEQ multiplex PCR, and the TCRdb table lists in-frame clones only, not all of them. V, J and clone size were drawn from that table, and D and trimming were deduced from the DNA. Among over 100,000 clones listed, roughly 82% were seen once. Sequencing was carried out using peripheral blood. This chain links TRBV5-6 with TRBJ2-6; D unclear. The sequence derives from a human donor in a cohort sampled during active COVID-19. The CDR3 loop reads CASSLAVSGANVLTF. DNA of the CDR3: TGTGCCAGCAGTTTGGCCGTCTCTGGGGCCAACGTCCTGACTTTC.